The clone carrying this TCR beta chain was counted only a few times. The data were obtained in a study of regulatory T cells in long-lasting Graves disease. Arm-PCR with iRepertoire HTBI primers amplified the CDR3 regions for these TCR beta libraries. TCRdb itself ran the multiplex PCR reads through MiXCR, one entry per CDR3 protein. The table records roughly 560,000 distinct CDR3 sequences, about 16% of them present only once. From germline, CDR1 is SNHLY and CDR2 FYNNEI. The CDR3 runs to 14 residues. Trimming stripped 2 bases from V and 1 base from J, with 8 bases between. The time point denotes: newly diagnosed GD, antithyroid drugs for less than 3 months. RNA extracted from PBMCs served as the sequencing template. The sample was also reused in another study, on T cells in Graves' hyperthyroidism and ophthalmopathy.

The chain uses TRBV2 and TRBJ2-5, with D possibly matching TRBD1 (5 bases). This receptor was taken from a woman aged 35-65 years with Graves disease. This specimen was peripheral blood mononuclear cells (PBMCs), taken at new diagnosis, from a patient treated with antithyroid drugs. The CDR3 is CASSEQTAQETQYF. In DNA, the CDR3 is TGTGCCAGCAGTGAACAGACAGCCCAAGAGACCCAGTACTTC.